This T cell receptor beta chain was observed in a study of CD8+CD57+ T cells in acquired aplastic anemia. For the study at large: As sequenced from healthy donors, CD4+ cells averaged roughly 10 million reads.

This clonotype was counted a few times. After removal of 6 bases from V and 10 bases from J, the junction contained 9 bases not matched to a gene. The CDR3 consists of 14 residues. The germline V gene encodes CDR1 LNHDA and CDR2 SQIVND (reference sequence). Genomic DNA, serving as template, underwent TCR beta VDJ and CDR3 profiling. TCRdb fed the reads into MiXCR, producing one record per CDR3 protein. The table shows roughly 190,000 distinct CDR3 sequences, with roughly half occurring only once. The rearrangement uses TRBV19 and TRBJ1-6, with 7 bases fitting TRBD1. Sequenced: sorted CD4+, CD8+, or CD8+CD57+ T cells (not recorded which) from PBMCs. This sequence was found in a human donor in good health, serving as a control. CDR3 sequence: CASRDRASRSPLHF. DNA of the CDR3: TGTGCCAGTAGAGACAGGGCCTCGAGGTCACCCCTCCACTTT.